The 28 T cell receptor beta chains below all came from one sample that was sequenced in a study of blood T cell repertoires in COVID-19. TCRdb's table, derived via immunoSEQ multiplex PCR, lists solely in-frame clones and lacks some. Among a few hundred thousand clones listed, 86% were seen once. Sample: peripheral blood. Receptors were obtained from a man younger than 45 with active or convalescent COVID-19.

This clone was seen a single time. The chain joins TRBV19 to TRBJ1-4; TRBD1 might be the D (6 bases). This CDR3 contains 13 residues. The germline V and J ends were trimmed by 7 bases and 7 bases, with 13 bases remaining between them. CDR1 LNHDA and CDR2 SQIVND come from the germline V gene (reference sequence). CDR3 amino acids: CASNREIGEKLFF. The CDR3 DNA follows: TGTGCCAGTAACAGGGAAATAGGTGAAAAACTGTTTTTT.

The CDR3 coding sequence is TGTGCCAGCAGCGTGCAGGGAAATCAGCCCCAGCATTTT. It yields the protein CASSVQGNQPQHF. The chain is built from TRBV11-2 and TRBJ1-5; D perhaps matches TRBD1 (5 bases). The CDR3 is made up of 13 amino acids. CDR1 and CDR2 (germline): SGHAT, FQNNGV. V lost 5 bases, J lost 4 bases, and 9 bases lay in between.

This clone was found once. The V and J genes are TRBV19 and TRBJ1-1, with TRBD1 matching 7 bases. The J segment lost 4 bases and the V segment lost 4 bases, leaving 3 bases of the junction unmatched. Germline assignment: CDR1 LNHDA and CDR2 SQIVND (reference sequence). The CDR3 loop spans 13 amino acids. The CDR3 DNA sequence: TGTGCCAGTAGTAAGGACAGGTCCACTGAAGCTTTCTTT. Residues: CASSKDRSTEAFF.

The chain has TRBV20-1 and TRBJ2-7, with 7 bases matching TRBD2. CDR1 and CDR2 from the germline V gene are DFQATT and SNEGSKA (reference sequence). V shed 3 bases and J 0 bases; nucleotides not matched to a gene: 2. This CDR3 spans 13 amino acids. DNA for the CDR3: TGCAGTGCTAGTGGCGGGAGCTCCTACGAGCAGTACTTC. This gives the protein CSASGGSSYEQYF.

This sequence joins TRBV19 and TRBJ1-5, with 10 nucleotides matching TRBD1. CDR1 and CDR2 from the germline V gene are LNHDA and SQIVND (reference sequence). The V gene end was trimmed by 6 bases and the J gene end by 4 bases; junction bases not matched to a gene: 6. This CDR3 has 15 residues. CDR3 sequence reads: CASRRDRGTNQPQHF. In DNA, the CDR3 is TGTGCCAGTAGGCGGGACAGGGGCACGAATCAGCCCCAGCATTTT.

V is TRBV29-1 and J is TRBJ1-3; D remains unclear. V was pared by 2 bases and J by 1 base, with 15 bases between. CDR1 and CDR2 (germline): SQVTM, ANQGSEA. This CDR3 is 16 amino acids long. The CDR3 spells CSVELWGASSGNTIYF. The CDR3 bases are TGCAGCGTTGAATTATGGGGAGCGAGTTCTGGAAACACCATATATTTT.

The rearrangement uses TRBV2 and TRBJ2-1, with 11 bases aligning to TRBD1. J lost 9 bases, V lost 7 bases, and 14 bases had no gene match. The CDR3 sequence is 16 residues long. CDR1 is SNHLY and CDR2 is FYNNEI in the germline V gene. This CDR3 is CASMGTGGSLGPEQFF. The CDR3 nucleotides are TGTGCCAGCATGGGGACAGGGGGTAGTTTGGGGCCTGAGCAGTTCTTC.

The chain has TRBV6-1 and TRBJ2-5; D possibly corresponds to TRBD2 (7 bases). Germline assignment: CDR1 MNHNS and CDR2 SASEGT. With 0 bases removed from V and 7 bases from J, the gap between germline ends came to 18 bases. CDR3 size: 16 residues. The CDR3 DNA follows: TGTGCCAGCAGTGAAGCCGGCGGGGGCGCCCGCGGGACCCAGTACTTC. This sequence encodes CASSEAGGGARGTQYF.

The V call is TRBV6-2 or TRBV6-3, the J call TRBJ2-3; 7 positions agree with TRBD2. CDR3 length equals 15 residues. With V trimmed by 2 bases and J by 2 bases, 4 bases remained unmatched. Germline lookup yields CDR1 MNHEY and CDR2 SVGEGT. The CDR3 DNA follows: TGTGCCAGCAGTTACGCTAGCGGCAACACAGATACGCAGTATTTT. Its translation: CASSYASGNTDTQYF.

This clone was seen at least ten times. CDR3 protein: CASSQTPSGEANTEAFF. In nucleotides, the CDR3 is TGTGCCAGCAGCCAAACCCCCTCGGGGGAAGCGAACACTGAAGCTTTCTTT. The chain is built from TRBV4-2 and TRBJ1-1; D might be TRBD1 (5 bases). The CDR3 sequence is 17 residues long. Germline V gene sequence: CDR1 LGHNA, CDR2 YNFKEQ. Trimming cost V 2 bases and J 1 base, with 17 bases left between them.

The gene calls are TRBV7-8 and TRBJ2-7, with a weak D call TRBD2 (7 bases). The V end was cut by 2 bases, the J end by 3 bases, with 23 bases between. From germline, CDR1 is SGHVS and CDR2 FQNEAQ. The CDR3 runs to 18 residues. CDR3 DNA sequence: TGTGCCAGCAGCTTAAGCCCCCGTTGGGGGGGCGCTTTCTACGAGCAGTACTTC. Translation: CASSLSPRWGGAFYEQYF.

The CDR3 region has the DNA TGTGCCAGCAGTAGTGGACGGGGGGGCCGGACCGGGGAGCTGTTTTTT. Amino acids: CASSSGRGGRTGELFF. The chain joins TRBV13 to TRBJ2-2, with TRBD2 matching over 8 bases. V was pared by 6 bases and J by 5 bases, with 11 bases of the junction left unmatched. CDR1 is PRHDT, CDR2 FYEKMQ, per germline (reference sequence). The CDR3 consists of 16 residues.

V gene TRBV29-1 combines with J gene TRBJ2-3; D possibly corresponds to TRBD2 (5 bases). Trimming cost V 2 bases and J 5 bases, with 11 bases left between them. The V gene's germline CDR1 is SQVTM and CDR2 ANQGSEA. The CDR3 has 13 amino acids. Here the CDR3 reads CSVERSAGDTQYF. The CDR3 DNA sequence: TGCAGCGTTGAAAGGTCGGCGGGAGATACGCAGTATTTT.

The chain employs TRBV19 and TRBJ2-2, with TRBD1 as a possible D gene (5 bases). Germline CDR1 and CDR2: LNHDA and SQIVND (reference sequence). The V end lost 3 bases, the J end lost 3 bases, and 11 bases lay between the germline ends. The CDR3 spans 15 residues. The CDR3 spells CASSISGSDTGELFF. In DNA, the CDR3 is TGTGCCAGTAGTATTTCAGGGTCGGACACCGGGGAGCTGTTTTTT.

The chain employs TRBV7-9 and TRBJ1-5, with D maybe TRBD1 (5 bases). The CDR3 runs 13 residues. Germline V gene sequence: CDR1 SEHNR, CDR2 FQNEAQ (reference sequence). The ends were cut back, 5 bases at V and 5 bases at J, with 10 bases in the middle. The CDR3 region is CASSTAGDQPQHF. The CDR3 nucleotides are TGTGCCAGCAGCACCGCGGGGGATCAGCCCCAGCATTTT.

The chain employs TRBV6-5 and TRBJ1-3; tentatively, D is TRBD1 (5 bases). Germline loops: CDR1 MNHEY, CDR2 SVGAGI. The CDR3 is 15 amino acids. The germline V and J ends were trimmed by 6 bases and 0 bases, with 12 bases remaining between them. The CDR3 coding sequence is TGTGCCAGCAGAAGACAGAACCGCTCTGGAAACACCATATATTTT. It encodes CASRRQNRSGNTIYF.

V is TRBV2 and J is TRBJ2-7; 8 nucleotides match TRBD1. Germline trimming cut 0 bases from V and 2 bases from J; bases unmatched to any gene: 6. The germline gives CDR1 SNHLY, CDR2 FYNNEI. The CDR3 spans 16 residues. Here the CDR3 DNA reads TGTGCCAGCAGTGAAGCATCCCTGGACAGGGCCTACGAGCAGTACTTC. This sequence encodes CASSEASLDRAYEQYF.

V is TRBV19 and J is TRBJ1-1; 7 positions agree with TRBD1. Trimming removed 5 bases from V and 0 bases from J; junction bases left unmatched: 3. The CDR3 spans 14 residues. Germline V gene data show CDR1 as LNHDA and CDR2 as SQIVND (reference sequence). As DNA, the CDR3 is TGTGCCAGTAGTCCGGGACAGATGAACACTGAAGCTTTCTTT. Amino acids: CASSPGQMNTEAFF.

The J gene is TRBJ2-1, the V gene TRBV9, with no clear D. This CDR3 spans 15 amino acids. V lost 0 bases, J lost 0 bases, and 7 bases lay in between. CDR1 and CDR2 (germline): SGDLS, YYNGEE. The CDR3: CASSVDIPSYNEQFF. The CDR3 DNA follows: TGTGCCAGCAGCGTAGACATCCCCTCCTACAATGAGCAGTTCTTC.

J is TRBJ2-7 and V is TRBV5-6, with D possibly TRBD1 on 6 matching bases. Germline values: CDR1 SGHDT, CDR2 YYEEEE. Trimming left V 7 bases short and J 5 bases short, with 19 bases between. The CDR3 sequence is 14 residues long. CDR3 sequence (DNA): TGTGCCAGCGGCCACCAGGCAGGGGCCCACGAGCAGTACTTC. Its protein is CASGHQAGAHEQYF.

The count of this clone is one. This sequence joins TRBV5-1 and TRBJ2-2, with a tentative D call TRBD2 (6 bases). Germline-derived CDR1 and CDR2 are SGHRS and YFSETQ. The CDR3 loop spans 16 amino acids. Trimming shortened V by 4 bases and J by 0 bases, and 13 bases separated the two germline ends. The CDR3 spells CASSQEGTANTGELFF. CDR3 nucleotide sequence: TGCGCCAGCAGCCAGGAAGGGACTGCGAACACCGGGGAGCTGTTTTTT.

Comments on this clone: The limits of the CDR3 on the DNA are not certain, so only TCRdb's listed CDR3 is given. The rearrangement uses TRBV27 and TRBJ1-5; the D segment call TRBD1 is taken from the table without a DNA check. From its first to its last residue, the CDR3 has 18 amino acids. Germline V CDR1 and CDR2: MNHEY, SMNVEV (reference sequence). The CDR3 protein is CASSSSRGTVNSNQPQHF.

The chain combines TRBV18 with TRBJ2-3; D possibly corresponds to TRBD2 (6 bases). This CDR3 comprises 16 residues. CDR1 is KGHSH and CDR2 is LQKENI in the germline V gene. V shed 2 bases and J shed 9 bases, with 21 bases lying between them. CDR3 protein: CASSPIPSSVQGTQYF. As DNA, the CDR3 is TGTGCCAGCTCACCAATCCCCTCTAGCGTTCAAGGCACGCAGTATTTT.

This rearrangement joins TRBV12-5 to TRBJ2-3; 8 bases are shared with TRBD1. The CDR3 sequence is 17 residues long. Germline V gene lookup returns CDR1 LGHNT and CDR2 FRNRAP. V lost 2 bases, J lost 2 bases, and 9 bases stayed unmatched. CDR3 bases: TGTGCTAGTGGTTTGCTACTGGACAGGGAGGCCACAGATACGCAGTATTTT. This sequence encodes CASGLLLDREATDTQYF.

The V gene is TRBV5-1, the J gene TRBJ1-4; the D gene is possibly TRBD1 (6 bases). Germline values: CDR1 SGHRS, CDR2 YFSETQ. The CDR3 totals 15 residues. The V end lost 0 bases, the J end lost 4 bases, and 10 bases lay between the germline ends. Here the CDR3 reads CASSLATGLNEKLFF. DNA for the CDR3: TGCGCCAGCAGCTTGGCCACAGGGCTTAATGAAAAACTGTTTTTT. Looking up the rest from reference TRBV5-1 and TRBJ1-4 gives the full variable domain: KAGVTQTPRYLIKTRGQQVTLSCSPISGHRSVSWYQQTPGQGLQFLFEYFSETQRNKGNFPGRFSGRQFSNSRSEMNVSTLELGDSALYLCASSLATGLNEKLFFGSGTQLSVL.

The chain couples TRBV7-8 to TRBJ1-1; D may be TRBD1 (6 bases). The CDR3 contains 15 residues. The V end was cut by 4 bases, the J end by 3 bases, with 15 bases between. Germline CDR1 is SGHVS and CDR2 is FQNEAQ. The CDR3 is CASSSETGGHTEAFF. The CDR3 DNA reads TGTGCCAGCAGCTCAGAGACAGGCGGTCACACTGAAGCTTTCTTT.

This clone was detected only once. The DNA for the CDR3 is TGTGCCAGCTCACCGGGACAGGGCTCTGAAGCTTTCTTT. It specifies CASSPGQGSEAFF. The V gene is TRBV18, the J gene TRBJ1-1; 9 nucleotides align to TRBD1. The CDR3 runs 13 residues. V dropped 3 bases and J dropped 6; count of bases not matched to a gene: 2. Germline V lookup: CDR1 KGHSH, CDR2 LQKENI. Using reference TRBV18 and TRBJ1-1 for the parts outside the CDR3, the full variable domain is NAGVMQNPRHLVRRRGQEARLRCSPMKGHSHVYWYRQLPEEGLKFMVYLQKENIIDESGMPKERFSAEFPKEGPSILRIQQVVRGDSAAYFCASSPGQGSEAFFGQGTRLTVV.

CDR3 sequence reads: CASSLRDREYYGYTF. CDR3 coding DNA: TGTGCCAGCAGCCTCCGGGACAGGGAGTACTATGGCTACACCTTC. This chain uses TRBV13 with TRBJ1-2, with TRBD1 identical over 9 bases. The CDR3 loop spans 15 amino acids. Trimming cost V 5 bases and J 3 bases; bases outside gene matches: 7. CDR1 is PRHDT, CDR2 FYEKMQ, per germline (reference sequence).